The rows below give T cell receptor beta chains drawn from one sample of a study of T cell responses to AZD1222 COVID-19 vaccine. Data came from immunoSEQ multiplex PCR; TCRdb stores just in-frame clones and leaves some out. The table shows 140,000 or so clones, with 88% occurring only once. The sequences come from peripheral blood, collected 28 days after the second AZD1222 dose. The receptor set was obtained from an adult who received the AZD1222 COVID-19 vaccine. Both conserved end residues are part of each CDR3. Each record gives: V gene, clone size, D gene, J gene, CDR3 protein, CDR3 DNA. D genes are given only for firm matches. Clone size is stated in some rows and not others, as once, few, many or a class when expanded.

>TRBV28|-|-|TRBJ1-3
CASGTDSGNTIYF
TGTGCCAGCGGGACGGACTCTGGAAACACCATATATTTT
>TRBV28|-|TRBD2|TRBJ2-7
CASSKAGGYSYEQYF
TGTGCCAGCAGTAAGGCGGGAGGCTACTCCTACGAGCAGTACTTC
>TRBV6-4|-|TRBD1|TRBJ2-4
CASSATGGASKNIQYF
TGTGCCAGCAGTGCTACAGGGGGCGCGTCCAAAAACATTCAGTACTTC
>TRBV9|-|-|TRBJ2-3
CASSPDGGIRDTQYF
TGTGCCAGCAGCCCGGACGGCGGGATTAGAGATACGCAGTATTTT
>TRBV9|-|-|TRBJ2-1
CASSVDVGAYNEQFF
TGTGCCAGCAGCGTAGACGTCGGAGCCTACAATGAGCAGTTCTTC
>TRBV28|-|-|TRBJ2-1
CASSLFLGGPNEQFF
TGTGCCAGCAGCCTATTCCTCGGGGGGCCGAATGAGCAGTTCTTC
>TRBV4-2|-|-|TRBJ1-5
CASSQDSGEHEAQHF
TGTGCCAGCAGCCAAGATAGCGGGGAGCATGAAGCCCAGCATTTT
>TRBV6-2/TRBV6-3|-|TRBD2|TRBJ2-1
CASSPSGLADNEQFF
TGTGCCAGCAGCCCAAGCGGACTAGCGGACAATGAGCAGTTCTTC
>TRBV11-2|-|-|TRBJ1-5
CASSSDRPQPQHF
TGTGCCAGCAGTTCCGACAGACCTCAGCCCCAGCATTTT
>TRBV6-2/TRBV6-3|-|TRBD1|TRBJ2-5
CASSPFSGQGKETQYF
TGTGCCAGCAGCCCTTTTTCAGGACAGGGGAAAGAGACCCAGTACTTC
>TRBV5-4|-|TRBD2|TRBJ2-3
CASRPRLAGGLDTDTQYF
TGTGCCAGCAGACCCAGACTAGCGGGAGGGCTTGACACAGATACGCAGTATTTT
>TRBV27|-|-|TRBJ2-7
CASSLSIAGAPYEQYF
TGTGCCAGCAGTTTATCGATTGCGGGTGCCCCTTACGAGCAGTACTTC
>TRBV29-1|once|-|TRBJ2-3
CSVVRDPDTQYF
TGCAGCGTTGTCAGGGACCCAGATACGCAGTATTTT
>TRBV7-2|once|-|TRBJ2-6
CASSPLYRALTANVLTF
TGTGCCAGCAGCCCCCTGTACAGGGCCTTGACGGCCAACGTCCTGACTTTC
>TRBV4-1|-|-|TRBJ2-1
CASSRYYNEQFF
TGCGCCAGCAGCCGGTACTACAATGAGCAGTTCTTC
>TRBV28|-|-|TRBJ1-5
CASSFYEGEKPQHF
TGTGCCAGCAGTTTTTACGAGGGTGAGAAGCCCCAGCATTTT
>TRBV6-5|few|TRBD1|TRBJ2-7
CASSGTVDEQYF
TGTGCCAGCAGCGGGACAGTGGACGAGCAGTACTTC
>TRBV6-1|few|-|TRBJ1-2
CASSEVMYGYTF
TGTGCCAGCAGTGAAGTGATGTATGGCTACACCTTC
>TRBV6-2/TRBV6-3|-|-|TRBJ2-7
CASSYSEPAVPDYEQYF
TGTGCCAGCAGTTACTCGGAGCCGGCAGTGCCAGACTACGAGCAGTACTTC
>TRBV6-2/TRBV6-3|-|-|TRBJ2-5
CASSYGWEETQYF
TGTGCCAGCAGTTACGGCTGGGAAGAGACCCAGTACTTC
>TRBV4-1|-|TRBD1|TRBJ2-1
CASSQEFGQGVGISYNEQFF
TGCGCCAGCAGCCAAGAGTTCGGGCAGGGGGTTGGAATTTCCTACAATGAGCAGTTCTTC
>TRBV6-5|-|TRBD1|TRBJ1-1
CASRLRGGGGTEAFF
TGTGCCAGCAGATTACGAGGGGGCGGCGGCACTGAAGCTTTCTTT
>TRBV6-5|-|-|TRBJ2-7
CASRTYYEQYF
TGTGCCAGCAGAACTTACTACGAGCAGTACTTC
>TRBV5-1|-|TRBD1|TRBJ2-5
CASSLTGAVQETQYF
TGCGCCAGCAGCTTAACAGGGGCGGTTCAAGAGACCCAGTACTTC
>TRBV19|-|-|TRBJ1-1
CASSNRGTGTEAFF
TGTGCCAGTAGTAATCGGGGGACGGGCACTGAAGCTTTCTTT
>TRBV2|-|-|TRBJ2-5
CASSGEEETQYF
TGTGCCAGCAGTGGCGAGGAGGAGACCCAGTACTTC